This T cell receptor (beta chain) is drawn from a study of naive and memory T cell subsets. This clonotype was detected many times. The CDR3 has 16 amino acids. Trimming stripped 4 bases from V and 0 bases from J, with 16 bases between. Per the germline V gene, CDR1 is SGHRS and CDR2 is YFSETQ. An oligonucleotide containing a UMI was ligated to the 3' end of TCR cDNA. Adult healthy volunteers gave 2.5 ml peripheral blood for whole-blood RNA. Unsorted total RNA, roughly 1 to 1,100 ng, was DNase treated before reverse transcription. Amplification of ligated cDNA took four PCR rounds with SP2 and nested alpha and beta constant primers. For blood and skin samples, reverse transcription used TCR alpha and beta constant primers. Using its own MiXCR run on the 5' RACE reads, TCRdb lists one record per CDR3 protein. The sample shows tens of thousands of distinct CDR3 sequences, roughly 7% of them seen only once.

V and J are TRBV5-1 and TRBJ2-5; unclear D gene. This TCR derives from a male donor in good health. The CDR3 DNA is TGCGCCAGCAGCAGTGCCGCGGCAGCTAACCAAGAGACCCAGTACTTC. Residues: CASSSAAAANQETQYF.